The T cell receptor (beta chain) described here comes from a study of regulatory T cells in long-lasting Graves disease. As for this clonotype: No antigen is known for it.

Described time point: newly diagnosed GD, antithyroid drugs for less than 3 months. The TCR library used RNA extracted from PBMCs. Arm-PCR of CDR3 regions with iRepertoire HTBI primers generated TCR beta libraries. TCRdb reprocessed the multiplex PCR reads via MiXCR and lists one record per CDR3 protein. The sample has approximately 350,000 distinct CDR3 sequences; approximately 10% are singletons. Study-level points and caveats: The study found lower TCR diversity in persistent Graves' patients than in newly diagnosed ones.

Separately, the same data were catalogued under a study of T cells in Graves' hyperthyroidism and ophthalmopathy. This second report adds: During a first-round RT-PCR of the TCR CDR3, the HTBI primer set was used.

This TCR came from a woman younger than 30 with Graves disease. The input for sequencing was peripheral blood mononuclear cells (PBMCs), taken at new diagnosis, from a patient treated with antithyroid drugs.

The CDR3 coding sequence is TGCAGCGCCCCAGTGTTTGGGGACCGCGTCTCCTACGAGCAGTACTTC. It encodes CSAPVFGDRVSYEQYF. The chain joins TRBV20-1 to TRBJ2-7; D is possibly TRBD1 or TRBD2 (5 bases each). CDR3 length: 16 amino acids. Germline values: CDR1 DFQATT, CDR2 SNEGSKA (reference sequence).